These T cell receptor beta chains were read from a single sample in a study of T cells of healthy individuals. TCRdb processed the 5' RACE reads anew with MiXCR; each CDR3 protein has one entry. The sample carries over 95,000 distinct CDR3 sequences, 17% recorded once. Every receptor here comes from a human donor in good health. Both conserved end residues are part of each CDR3. The D gene is left open where the match is weak. Size values are once, few and many counts, or a class for expanded clones, and some rows have none.

V gene	clone size	J gene	D gene	CDR3 DNA	CDR3 protein
TRBV21-1	few	TRBJ2-7	NA	TGTGCCAGCAGACCGACTAGCGGAGGCCCCTACGAGCAGTACTTC	CASRPTSGGPYEQYF
TRBV28	NA	TRBJ2-3	NA	TGTGCCAGTGGGTGGAGGAGCACAGATACGCAGTATTTT	CASGWRSTDTQYF
TRBV6-6	NA	TRBJ1-6	TRBD1	TGTGCCAGCAGCCCCAGGACAGGGGGGTCCTATAATTCACCCCTCCACTTT	CASSPRTGGSYNSPLHF
TRBV7-2	NA	TRBJ2-4	TRBD1	TGTACCAGCAGCACCGGACAGGGTTGGGAAATTCAGTACTTC	CTSSTGQGWEIQYF
TRBV6-2/TRBV6-3	NA	TRBJ2-7	NA	TGTGCCAGCACCCCCCTGGACCCTTACGAGCAGTACTTC	CASTPLDPYEQYF
TRBV5-1	few	TRBJ2-7	NA	TGCGCCAGCAGCTTGGCCCTAGGGGGTTCCTCCTACGAGCAGTACTTC	CASSLALGGSSYEQYF
TRBV5-1	few	TRBJ2-3	TRBD1	TGCGCCAGCAGCTCCGGGACAGGGGGCACAGATACGCAGTATTTT	CASSSGTGGTDTQYF
TRBV25-1	few	TRBJ1-2	TRBD1	TGTGCCACGCAGGGGGCTGACTATGGCTACACCTTC	CATQGADYGYTF
TRBV6-5	NA	TRBJ2-1	NA	TGTGCCAGCAGTTATGAGGGGGGGCCCGTGGCCTACAATGAGCAGTTCTTC	CASSYEGGPVAYNEQFF
TRBV2	many	TRBJ1-1	NA	TGTGCCAGCAGTGCTTTCCAGGCGAACACTGAAGCTTTCTTT	CASSAFQANTEAFF
TRBV7-9	NA	TRBJ2-6	TRBD1	TGTGCCAGCAGCTTTACAGGGGGATCTGGGGCCAACGTCCTGACTTTC	CASSFTGGSGANVLTF